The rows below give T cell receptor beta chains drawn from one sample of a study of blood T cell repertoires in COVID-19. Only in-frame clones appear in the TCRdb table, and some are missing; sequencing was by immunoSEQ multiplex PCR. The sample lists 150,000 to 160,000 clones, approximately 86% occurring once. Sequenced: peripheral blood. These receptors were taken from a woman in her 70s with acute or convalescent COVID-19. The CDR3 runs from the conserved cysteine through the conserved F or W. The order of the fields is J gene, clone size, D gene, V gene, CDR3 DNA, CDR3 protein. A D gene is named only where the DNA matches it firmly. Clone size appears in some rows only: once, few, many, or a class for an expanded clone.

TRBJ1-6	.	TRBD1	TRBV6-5	TGTGCCAGCAGTTACGACGGACAGGGACGGTCACCCCTCCACTTT	CASSYDGQGRSPLHF
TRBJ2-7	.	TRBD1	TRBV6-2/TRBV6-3	TGTGCCAGCAGTTTCCTCGGACAGGGGCAGTACTTC	CASSFLGQGQYF
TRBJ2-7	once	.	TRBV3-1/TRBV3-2	TGTGCCAGCAGCCAAGTTGGCCAGGGTAAACGGGAGCAGTACTTC	CASSQVGQGKREQYF
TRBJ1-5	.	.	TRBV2	TGTGCCAGCAGTAAGACAGGAAATCAGCCCCAGCATTTT	CASSKTGNQPQHF
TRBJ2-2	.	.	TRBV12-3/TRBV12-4	TGTGCCAGCAGTTTGGCGGGCGGGGAGCTGTTTTTT	CASSLAGGELFF
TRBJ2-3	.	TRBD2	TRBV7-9	TGTGCCAGCAGCTTCCGCGGGGGGGTCGGAGATACGCAGTATTTT	CASSFRGGVGDTQYF
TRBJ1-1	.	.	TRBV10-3	TGTGCCATCAGTGGGGGGCCCCGAGGGAACACTGAAGCTTTCTTT	CAISGGPRGNTEAFF
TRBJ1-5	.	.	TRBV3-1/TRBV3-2	TGTGCCAGCAGCCAAAGCGGCAATCAGCCCCAGCATTTT	CASSQSGNQPQHF
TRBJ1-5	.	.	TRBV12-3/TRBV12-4	TGTGCCAGCAGCGAGGGCAGGCTGGCCCAGCATTTT	CASSEGRLAQHF
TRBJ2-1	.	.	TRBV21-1	TGTGCCAGCAGCAAAGGGATGGGACAGGCGGGAAATGAGCAGTTCTTC	CASSKGMGQAGNEQFF
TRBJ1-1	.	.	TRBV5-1	TGCGCCAGCAGCTCGGCAGGACAGAGTGAAGCTTTCTTT	CASSSAGQSEAFF
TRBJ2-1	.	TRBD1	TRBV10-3	TGTGCCATCAGTACAACAGGGGTCGATGAGCAGTTCTTC	CAISTTGVDEQFF
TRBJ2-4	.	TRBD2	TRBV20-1	TGCAGTGCTAGTGGGTTCGGGGGGGTGCTAAACATTCAGTACTTC	CSASGFGGVLNIQYF
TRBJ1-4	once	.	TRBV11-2	TGTGCCAGCAGCGTTGGTTTAAGGGGTGAAAAACTGTTTTTT	CASSVGLRGEKLFF
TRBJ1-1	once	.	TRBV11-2	TGTGCCAGCAGCCCTGGGCGAGGGTGGAACACTGAAGCTTTCTTT	CASSPGRGWNTEAFF
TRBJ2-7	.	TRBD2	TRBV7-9	TGTGCCAGCAGCTATACCGGGACTAGCGGTGCGTACGAGCAGTACTTC	CASSYTGTSGAYEQYF